The T cell receptor (beta chain) under discussion was sequenced for a study of T cell repertoires in cytomegalovirus infection. Study conclusions and caveats: Dominating the ex vivo response were HLA-C-restricted CMV-specific TCR beta clonotypes. Of the TCR beta families, the public ones yielded a cumulative frequency that identified carriers of CMV plus the relevant HLA.

V dropped 6 bases and J dropped 0 bases, with 5 bases sitting between them. This CDR3 contains 13 residues. The germline V gene has CDR1 MNHNS and CDR2 SASEGT. TCRdb re-derived calls from the reads in MiXCR, one entry per CDR3 protein. The data contain about 900,000 distinct CDR3 sequences, about a third of them seen just once; the ten biggest clones take up 13%. A few counts support this clonotype. The antigen is unknown. The sample here was cultured CD8+ T cells from PBMCs, taken from culture after CMV antigen stimulation. This TCR was sampled from a human donor in good health (CMV status not recorded). Some clones in this sample may be carry-over from other donors' samples. The chain employs TRBV6-1 and TRBJ1-4; unclear D gene. This chain's CDR3 is CASRQSTNEKLFF. The CDR3, as DNA: TGTGCCAGCAGGCAATCAACTAATGAAAAACTGTTTTTT.